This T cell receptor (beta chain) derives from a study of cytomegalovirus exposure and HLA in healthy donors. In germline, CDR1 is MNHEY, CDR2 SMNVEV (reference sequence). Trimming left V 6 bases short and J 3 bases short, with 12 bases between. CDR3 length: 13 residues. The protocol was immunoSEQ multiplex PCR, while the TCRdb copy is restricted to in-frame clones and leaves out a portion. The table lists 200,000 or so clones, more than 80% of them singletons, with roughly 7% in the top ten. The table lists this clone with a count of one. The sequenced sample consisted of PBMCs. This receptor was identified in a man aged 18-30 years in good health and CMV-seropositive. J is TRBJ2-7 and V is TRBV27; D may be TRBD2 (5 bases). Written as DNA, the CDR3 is TGTGCCAGCAGGGACTTAACCTACTACGAGCAGTACTTC. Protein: CASRDLTYYEQYF.